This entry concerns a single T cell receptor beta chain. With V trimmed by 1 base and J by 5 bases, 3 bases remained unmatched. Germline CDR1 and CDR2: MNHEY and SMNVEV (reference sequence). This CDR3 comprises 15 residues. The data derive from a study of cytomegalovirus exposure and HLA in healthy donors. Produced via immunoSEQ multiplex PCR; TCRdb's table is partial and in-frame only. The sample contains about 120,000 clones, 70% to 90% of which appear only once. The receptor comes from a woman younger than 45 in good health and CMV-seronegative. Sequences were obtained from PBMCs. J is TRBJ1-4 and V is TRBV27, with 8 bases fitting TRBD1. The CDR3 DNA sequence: TGTGCCAGCAGTTTATTTGCAGGGGGCAATGAAAAACTGTTTTTT. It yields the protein CASSLFAGGNEKLFF.